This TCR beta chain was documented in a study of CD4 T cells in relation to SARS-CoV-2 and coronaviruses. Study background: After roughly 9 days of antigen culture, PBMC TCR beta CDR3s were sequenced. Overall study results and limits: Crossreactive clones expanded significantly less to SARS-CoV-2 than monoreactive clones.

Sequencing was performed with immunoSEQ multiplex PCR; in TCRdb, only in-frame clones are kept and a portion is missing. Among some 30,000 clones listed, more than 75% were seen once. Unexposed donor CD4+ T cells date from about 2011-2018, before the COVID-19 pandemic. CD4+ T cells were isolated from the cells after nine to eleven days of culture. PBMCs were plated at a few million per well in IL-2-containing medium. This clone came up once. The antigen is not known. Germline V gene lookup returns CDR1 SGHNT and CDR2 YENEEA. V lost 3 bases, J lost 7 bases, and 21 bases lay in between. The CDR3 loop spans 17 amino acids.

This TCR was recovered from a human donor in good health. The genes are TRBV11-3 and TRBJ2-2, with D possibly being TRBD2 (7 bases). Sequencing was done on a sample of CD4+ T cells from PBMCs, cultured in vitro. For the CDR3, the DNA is TGTGCCAGCAGCTTCGAGGACCGGGGGGCCTTCCGCGGGGAGCTGTTTTTT. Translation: CASSFEDRGAFRGELFF. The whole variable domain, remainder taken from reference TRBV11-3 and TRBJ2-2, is EAGVVQSPRYKIIEKKQPVAFWCNPISGHNTLYWYLQNLGQGPELLIRYENEEAVDDSQLPKDRFSAERLKGVDSTLKIQPAELGDSAVYLCASSFEDRGAFRGELFFGEGSRLTVL.